These 29 T cell receptor beta chains came from one sample sequenced in a study of CD8+CD57+ T cells in acquired aplastic anemia. Sequenced patients had shown CD8+CD57+ cell expansion by flow cytometry. Both TCR beta VDJ combination and CDR3 sequence profiling were carried out. Genomic DNA was the template for this profiling. TCRdb independently ran MiXCR on the reads; one entry per CDR3 protein. This sample has fewer than 300,000 distinct CDR3 sequences; approximately 79% occur once, and the top ten carry over 35%. Sequencing was performed on sorted CD4+, CD8+, or CD8+CD57+ T cells (not recorded which) from PBMCs. The receptor set was obtained from a human donor with aplastic anemia.

In the case of this clonotype: The junction and the germline gene differ at one end; a read error may be behind it. CDR3 sequence (DNA): TGCGCCAGCAGCCAAGAGGGACGCGGGGGGAGCGATGAGCAGTTCTTC. Translated, it gives CASSQEGRGGSDEQFF. This chain joins TRBV5-4 and TRBJ2-1, with TRBD2 matching 8 bases. The CDR3 totals 16 residues. Germline lookup yields CDR1 SGHNT and CDR2 YYREEE (reference sequence).

Comments on this clonotype: A read error may produce the germline difference seen at one junction end. The chain employs TRBV2 and TRBJ2-5; tentatively, D is TRBD2 (6 bases). Per germline, CDR1 SNHLY and CDR2 FYNNEI. This CDR3 is built from 14 residues. CDR3 protein: CASSRASVAGDTQF. DNA for the CDR3: TGTGCCAGCAGCCGGGCTAGCGTGGCCGGAGATACGCAGTTC. The entire variable domain, with the rest obtained from reference TRBV2 and TRBJ2-5, is as follows: EPEVTQTPSHQVTQMGQEVILRCVPISNHLYFYWYRQILGQKVEFLVSFYNNEISEKSEIFDDQFSVERPDGSNFTLKIRSTKLEDSAMYFCASSRASVAGDTQFGPGTRLLVL.

The chain carries TRBV2 and TRBJ2-1; 11 bases align to TRBD1. This CDR3 region has 13 residues. CDR1 and CDR2 from the germline V gene are SNHLY and FYNNEI. The CDR3, as DNA: TGTGGCTGCGGGACAGGGGGCTACAATGAGCAGTTCTTC. Amino acids: CGCGTGGYNEQFF.

Concerning this clonotype itself: The junction and the germline gene differ at one end; a read error may be behind it. The genes are TRBV7-8 and TRBJ1-2; possibly TRBD1 for D (5 bases). The CDR3 sequence is 16 residues long. The germline V gene encodes CDR1 SGHVS and CDR2 FQNEAQ. The CDR3 spells CASSLERDGLVYDYTF. Written as DNA, the CDR3 is TGTGCCAGCAGCTTAGAGAGGGACGGCCTCGTATATGACTACACCTTC.

V usage is TRBV7-9 and J usage is TRBJ2-1; D may match TRBD1 or TRBD2 (5 bases each). Trimming took off 0 bases at V and 13 bases at J, with 22 bases between the two ends. This CDR3 is 16 amino acids long. Per the germline V gene, CDR1 is SEHNR and CDR2 is FQNEAQ (reference sequence). The CDR3 protein is CASSLASSDGANVQFF. Here the CDR3 DNA reads TGTGCCAGCAGCTTAGCGAGTAGCGACGGGGCCAACGTCCAGTTCTTC.

The chain links TRBV15 to TRBJ2-7, with D perhaps being TRBD1 or TRBD2 (5 bases each). V gave up 5 bases and J gave up 8 bases, with 19 bases separating them. This CDR3 is 14 amino acids long. CDR1 is LNHNV, CDR2 YYDKDF, per germline (reference sequence). The CDR3 bases are TGTGCCACCAGCGGACGGGGCGAGCCAGACAAGCAGTACTTC. It yields the protein CATSGRGEPDKQYF. The full variable domain, rest sourced from reference TRBV15 and TRBJ2-7, is DAMVIQNPRYQVTQFGKPVTLSCSQTLNHNVMYWYQQKSSQAPKLLFHYYDKDFNNEADTPDNFQSRRPNTSFCFLDIRSPGLGDTAMYLCATSGRGEPDKQYFGPGTRLTVT.

A remark on this clonotype: At one end the junction does not follow the germline gene, possibly because of a read error. The J gene is TRBJ1-2, the V gene TRBV19, with D uncertain. From germline, CDR1 is LNHDA and CDR2 SQIVND (reference sequence). The length of the CDR3 is 15 residues. DNA for the CDR3: TGTGCCAGTAGTATAGCTGGCGGCGCCGACAATGAGCACATCTTC. It specifies CASSIAGGADNEHIF. Using reference TRBV19 and TRBJ1-2 for the parts outside the CDR3, the full variable domain is DGGITQSPKYLFRKEGQNVTLSCEQNLNHDAMYWYRQDPGQGLRLIYYSQIVNDFQKGDIAEGYSVSREKKESFPLTVTSAQKNPTAFYLCASSIAGGADNEHIFGSGTRLTVV.

This clonotype appeared a single time. J is TRBJ2-3 and V is TRBV11-2; 8 bases are a match to TRBD1. Losses at the gene ends were 5 bases for V and 6 bases for J; bases not matched to a gene: 4. Germline V gene sequence: CDR1 SGHAT, CDR2 FQNNGV. The CDR3 contains 13 residues. The CDR3 region has the DNA TGTGCCAGCAGCCATTGGGACAGGGATACGCAGTATTTT. Translated: CASSHWDRDTQYF.

The V gene is TRBV19, the J gene TRBJ2-1; 8 positions agree with TRBD2. Germline trimming cut 2 bases from V and 7 bases from J; bases unmatched to any gene: 7. CDR1 is LNHDA, CDR2 SQIVND, per germline (reference sequence). The CDR3 sequence is 15 residues long. The CDR3 reads CASSITIAGQNEQFF. The CDR3 DNA sequence: TGTGCCAGTAGTATAACTATAGCGGGGCAAAATGAGCAGTTCTTC.

CDR3 bases: TGTGCCAGCAGCTTAGAACGGAGCGGGGACACTGAAGAGTTCTTT. It specifies CASSLERSGDTEEFF. The rearrangement joins TRBV7-9 to TRBJ1-1; D perhaps matches TRBD1 (6 bases). CDR3 length: 15 residues. Trimming left V 1 base short and J 14 bases short, with 23 bases between. Germline V gene sequence: CDR1 SEHNR, CDR2 FQNEAQ (reference sequence).

The chain carries TRBV15 and TRBJ2-6; D might be TRBD1 or TRBD2, each matching 5 bases. Trimming took off 5 bases at V and 4 bases at J, with 9 bases between the two ends. CDR1 and CDR2 (germline): LNHNV, YYDKDF (reference sequence). This CDR3 spans 14 amino acids. The CDR3 loop reads CATSARDGANVLTF. Here the CDR3 DNA reads TGTGCCACCAGCGCCAGGGACGGGGCCAACGTCCTGACTTTC. The full variable domain, completed using reference TRBV15 and TRBJ2-6, is DAMVIQNPRYQVTQFGKPVTLSCSQTLNHNVMYWYQQKSSQAPKLLFHYYDKDFNNEADTPDNFQSRRPNTSFCFLDIRSPGLGDTAMYLCATSARDGANVLTFGAGSRLTVL.

V and J are TRBV5-1 and TRBJ2-1; TRBD2 matches 7 bases. The CDR3 is 14 residues long. CDR1 and CDR2 from the germline V gene are SGHRS and YFSETQ. Germline trimming cut 4 bases from V and 8 bases from J; bases unmatched to any gene: 9. The CDR3 nucleotides read TGCGCCAGCAGCCTGGCTTGCGGGAGCGATGAGCAGTTCTTC. This codes for CASSLACGSDEQFF.

This clonotype was detected once. The J gene is TRBJ2-3, the V gene TRBV5-4; D is perhaps TRBD2 (5 bases). CDR3 length: 14 residues. Looked up from germline, CDR1 is SGHNT and CDR2 is YYREEE (reference sequence). V lost 3 bases and J lost 6, with 14 bases in between. In DNA, the CDR3 is TGTGCCAGCAGCTACCCGGGGAATCCCGATACGCAGTATTTT. This gives the protein CASSYPGNPDTQYF.

The chain is built from TRBV7-8 and TRBJ1-6; D is ambiguous. The V and J ends lost 2 bases and 19 bases respectively, with 24 bases between them. The CDR3 spans 15 residues. Germline V gene data show CDR1 as SGHVS and CDR2 as FQNEAQ. The CDR3 DNA is TGTGCCAGCAGCTTAACCGGAACAGCCGATACGCAGTATCACTTT. This encodes CASSLTGTADTQYHF. The full variable domain, its missing parts supplied by reference TRBV7-8 and TRBJ1-6, is GAGVSQSPRYKVAKRGQDVALRCDPISGHVSLFWYQQALGQGPEFLTYFQNEAQLDKSGLPSDRFFAERPEGSVSTLKIQRTQQEDSAVYLCASSLTGTADTQYHFGNGTRLTVT.

Notes on this clonotype: This may be a read error, as it is one base from a much larger clone. The conserved closing phenylalanine or tryptophan is absent in this CDR3, likely reflecting a read error. It is unclear where the CDR3 begins or ends on the DNA, so no DNA is shown, and the CDR3 is as TCRdb lists it. V is TRBV7-3 and J is TRBJ2-3; TRBD1 reflects the table's D call only, with no check against the DNA. The CDR3 length equals 13 residues, ends included. Germline lookup yields CDR1 SGHTA and CDR2 FQGTGA. The CDR3 protein is CASSPQGTWGQTQ.

The DNA of the CDR3 is TGTGCCACCAGTGCCGGAGTGAATTCACCCCTCCACTTT. Its protein product is CATSAGVNSPLHF. The rearrangement uses TRBV24-1 and TRBJ1-6; D remains ambiguous. Germline lookup yields CDR1 KGHDR and CDR2 SFDVKD. CDR3 length equals 13 residues. V lost 5 bases and J 7 bases, leaving 8 bases between the germline ends.

The J gene is TRBJ2-5, the V gene TRBV4-3; D remains ambiguous. The CDR3 length is 14 residues. Germline CDR1 is LGHNA and CDR2 is YSLEER. CDR3 DNA: TGCGCTTTGCTCTTATTAGTATCACAAGAGACCCAGTACTTC. It yields the protein CALLLLVSQETQYF.

On this clonotype itself: Its ends do not fully match the called genes, so a read error is possible. The chain links TRBV10-3 to TRBJ2-3; the D gene is possibly TRBD2 (5 bases). CDR3 length equals 14 residues. Germline lookup yields CDR1 ENHRY and CDR2 SYGVKD. Here the CDR3 DNA reads TGTGGCATCTGGCGGGCGGACGGCACAGATACGCAGTATTTT. This sequence encodes CGIWRADGTDTQYF.

Comments on this clonotype: An end of the junction differs from the germline gene, which may be a read error. The chain has TRBV9 and TRBJ1-1; unclear D gene. Per germline, CDR1 SGDLS and CDR2 YYNGEE. This CDR3 is 15 amino acids long. CDR3: CASGVALTRHYFAFF. CDR3 DNA sequence: TGTGCCAGCGGCGTAGCTCTGACCAGGCACTACTTCGCTTTCTTT.

Only a few counts were recorded for this clonotype. The V call is TRBV2, the J call TRBJ2-3; D is perhaps TRBD2 (7 bases). Trimming shortened V by 8 bases and J by 6 bases, and 15 bases separated the two germline ends. The length of the CDR3 is 13 residues. Germline V gives CDR1 SNHLY, CDR2 FYNNEI. CDR3 coding DNA: TGTGCCAGCTGGGAGGGGGGTCCCGATACGCAGTATTTT. Translating it yields CASWEGGPDTQYF.

This CDR3 reads CASSERGGQPQHF. DNA for the CDR3: TGTGCCAGCAGTGAGAGGGGCGGACAGCCCCAGCATTTT. This chain connects TRBV2 to TRBJ1-5, with a weak D call TRBD1 (5 bases). V lost 3 bases, J lost 7 bases, and 10 bases lay in between. Germline CDR1 is SNHLY and CDR2 is FYNNEI. CDR3 length: 13 residues.

This clonotype turned up a few times. The rearrangement uses TRBV6-1 and TRBJ1-5, with 9 bases identical to TRBD1. J was trimmed by 2 bases and V by 4 bases; bases with no gene match: 9. The CDR3 runs 17 residues. Germline CDR1 MNHNS, CDR2 SASEGT. The CDR3 here is CASSGGTGNFGNQPQHF. DNA of the CDR3: TGTGCCAGCAGTGGAGGGACAGGGAATTTCGGCAATCAGCCCCAGCATTTT.

The genes are TRBV6-5 and TRBJ2-7, with 8 bases aligning to TRBD1. Losses at the gene ends were 6 bases for V and 2 bases for J; bases not matched to a gene: 6. The germline V gene has CDR1 MNHEY and CDR2 SVGAGI. The CDR3 runs to 14 residues. The chain's CDR3 is CASSYGQGTYEQYF. The CDR3 DNA sequence: TGTGCCAGCAGCTATGGACAGGGCACCTACGAGCAGTACTTC.

Notes on this clonotype: As the CDR3 is not closed by the conserved phenylalanine or tryptophan, this likely results from a read error. The DNA is left out, because the CDR3 cannot be placed on it with certainty; the CDR3 is given as TCRdb lists it. The J gene is TRBJ2-4, the V gene TRBV7-9; TRBD1 is the table's D call and was not checked against the DNA. The CDR3 numbers 12 amino acids, ends counted. Germline CDR1 SEHNR, CDR2 FQNEAQ (reference sequence). The CDR3 loop is CASGGAGTDTYY.

V usage is TRBV3-1 and J usage is TRBJ2-3; TRBD1 matches at 7 bases. Trimming cost V 6 bases and J 9 bases; bases outside gene matches: 12. CDR3 length equals 14 residues. The germline CDR1 and CDR2 sequences are LGHDT and YNNKEL (reference sequence). The chain's CDR3 is CASRSTGELLTQYF. The CDR3 DNA reads TGTGCCAGCAGGTCAACAGGGGAATTACTCACGCAGTATTTT.

The sample holds a few counts of this clonotype. The chain employs TRBV7-8 and TRBJ2-7; a possible D gene is TRBD1 (7 bases). The CDR3 spans 18 residues. Trimming removed 0 bases at V and 1 base at J, with 19 bases between. CDR1 SGHVS and CDR2 FQNEAQ come from the germline V gene. In nucleotides, the CDR3 is TGTGCCAGCAGCTTAGCGCCAGGCGGGACAGCCCTTTCCTACGAGCAGTACGTC. It yields the protein CASSLAPGGTALSYEQYV.

A remark on this clonotype: At one end, the junction sequence differs from germline, possibly due to a read error. The rearrangement links TRBV7-3 to TRBJ1-5, with TRBD1 matching 7 bases. Per the germline V gene, CDR1 is SGHTA and CDR2 is FQGTGA. The CDR3 spans 13 residues. The CDR3 protein is CASSHTGDQPEHF. The CDR3 nucleotides read TGCGCCAGCAGCCATACAGGGGATCAGCCCGAGCATTTT.

In the case of this clonotype: No conserved phenylalanine or tryptophan is present at the end of the CDR3, so a read error is the likely explanation. Because the CDR3's place on the DNA is in doubt, the DNA is left out and the CDR3 is given as listed by TCRdb. V and J are TRBV7-3 and TRBJ2-5. Germline V CDR1 and CDR2: SGHTA, FQGTGA. The CDR3 is 12 amino acids in total, end residues counted. This CDR3 is CASSVAHGTQYT.

The chain employs TRBV27 and TRBJ1-2, with 7 bases aligning to TRBD1. Germline V gene sequence: CDR1 MNHEY, CDR2 SMNVEV (reference sequence). Unmatched junction bases numbered 6, after V lost 4 bases and J lost 7 bases. The CDR3 is 13 residues long. CDR3 nucleotides: TGTGCCAGCAGTTATCCAGGGGGGGTTGGCTACACCTTC. Translating it yields CASSYPGGVGYTF.